This is a list of T cell receptor beta chains from one sample in a study of blood T cell repertoires in COVID-19. Method: immunoSEQ multiplex PCR; TCRdb's copy keeps in-frame clones and lacks some. The data contain tens of thousands of clones, roughly 90% of them singletons. Sequencing was done on a sample of peripheral blood. All receptors come from a human donor with acute or convalescent COVID-19. The donor label of this sample is uncertain. The CDR3 runs from the conserved cysteine through the conserved F or W. The D gene is left open where the match is weak. The size entry is marked missing in some rows and otherwise reads once, few, many or a size class.

>TRBV27|-|TRBJ1-3|-
TGTGCCAGCAGTAAACTTAGCTCTGGAAACACCATATATTTT
CASSKLSSGNTIYF
>TRBV24-1|once|TRBJ2-7|TRBD1
TGTGCCACCAGTGATCCGCTGGCCCGGGACAGGGGCGAGCAGTACTTC
CATSDPLARDRGEQYF
>TRBV15|-|TRBJ2-1|-
TGTGCCACCAGCAGAGATACTAGCCCGGTGAGGATCTTC
CATSRDTSPVRIF
>TRBV27|-|TRBJ2-4|-
TGTGCCAGCACCCCCCCGGGACTCCTAAACATTCAGTACTTC
CASTPPGLLNIQYF
>TRBV28|-|TRBJ1-5|-
TGTGCCACCTCCCTTCCAACTCTTAGCAATCAGCCCCAGCATTTT
CATSLPTLSNQPQHF
>TRBV29-1|-|TRBJ2-5|-
TGCAGCGTTGTGCGGGCCCAAGAGACCCAGTACTTC
CSVVRAQETQYF
>TRBV5-4|-|TRBJ2-2|-
TGTGCCAGCAGATCACGACCGGGGAACACCGGGGAGCTGTTTTTT
CASRSRPGNTGELFF
>TRBV3-1/TRBV3-2|-|TRBJ2-7|TRBD1
TGTGCCAGCAGCGTGGACAGGCGGAGCTACGAGCAGTACTTC
CASSVDRRSYEQYF
>TRBV6-6|-|TRBJ2-2|TRBD1
TGTGCCAGCAGTCAAGTAACAGGGGGCACCGGGGAGCTGTTTTTT
CASSQVTGGTGELFF
>TRBV29-1|-|TRBJ1-6|-
TGCAGCGTTGAAGGTACAGGACAGTATAATTCACCCCTCCACTTT
CSVEGTGQYNSPLHF
>TRBV9|-|TRBJ2-1|TRBD2
TGTGCCAGCAGCTTCACATCAAGGGGGGCTAGCGGGGACAATGAGCAGTTCTTC
CASSFTSRGASGDNEQFF
>TRBV10-3|-|TRBJ1-5|-
TGTGCCATCAGTGCGGAGACAGGAAATCAGCCCCAGCATTTT
CAISAETGNQPQHF